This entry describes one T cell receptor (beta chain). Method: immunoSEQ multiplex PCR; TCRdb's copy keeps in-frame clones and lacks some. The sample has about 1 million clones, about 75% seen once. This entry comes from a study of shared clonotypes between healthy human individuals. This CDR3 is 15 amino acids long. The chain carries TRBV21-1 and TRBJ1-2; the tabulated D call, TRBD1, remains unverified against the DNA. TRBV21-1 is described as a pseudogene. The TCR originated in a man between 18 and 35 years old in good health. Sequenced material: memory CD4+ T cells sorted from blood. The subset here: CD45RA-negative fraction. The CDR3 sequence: CASSPRRDSLYGYTF. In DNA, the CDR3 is TGTGCCAGCAGCCCCCGGAGGGACAGCCTCTATGGCTACACCTTC.